This is a list of T cell receptor beta chains from one sample in a study of response to subunit inactivated influenza vaccine. MiXCR was run by TCRdb on the RT-PCR reads, yielding one entry per CDR3 protein. The sample lists 500,000 to 600,000 distinct CDR3 sequences; 12% to 15% were seen once. Specimen: PBMCs from blood, collected 11 to 12 days after vaccination. Receptor source: a man between 45 and 60 years old who received an inactivated influenza vaccine. CDR3s include the opening cysteine and the closing phenylalanine or tryptophan. D genes are given only for firm matches. Clone size, where shown, is once, few, many, or a class for clones that have expanded.

>few|TRBV27|NA|TRBJ1-1
CASRSPPNTEAFF
TGTGCCAGCCGGAGCCCTCCGAACACTGAAGCTTTCTTT
>few|TRBV5-6|TRBD2|TRBJ2-5
CASSLFLAGGETQYF
TGTGCCAGTAGCTTGTTTTTAGCGGGAGGAGAGACCCAGTACTTC
>NA|TRBV4-3|TRBD2|TRBJ2-1
CASSQDLRGGKNEQFF
TGCGCCAGCAGCCAAGATCTCCGGGGGGGTAAGAATGAGCAGTTCTTC
>few|TRBV11-2|NA|TRBJ2-1
CASSRGGRGNEQFF
TGTGCCAGCAGCCGTGGGGGACGGGGCAATGAGCAGTTCTTC
>NA|TRBV6-1|NA|TRBJ2-2
CASSEVWWAPNTGELFF
TGTGCCAGCAGTGAAGTATGGTGGGCCCCGAACACCGGGGAGCTGTTTTTT
>NA|TRBV20-1|NA|TRBJ2-2
CSAQRTGELFF
TGCAGTGCTCAACGCACCGGGGAGCTGTTTTTT
>many|TRBV12-3/TRBV12-4|NA|TRBJ2-6
CASSLRGANVLTF
TGTGCCAGCAGTTTGCGTGGGGCCAACGTCCTGACTTTC
>few|TRBV30|TRBD1|TRBJ2-3
CAWATGGVGTDTQYF
TGTGCCTGGGCGACAGGGGGAGTTGGGACAGATACGCAGTATTTT
>few|TRBV5-1|NA|TRBJ1-3
CASSLMTVSSGNTIYF
TGCGCCAGCAGCTTGATGACGGTGTCCTCTGGAAACACCATATATTTT
>few|TRBV9|NA|TRBJ2-1
CASSVVGATIGGEQFF
TGTGCCAGCAGCGTAGTTGGCGCCACTATTGGGGGTGAGCAGTTCTTC
>NA|TRBV29-1|NA|TRBJ1-1
CSVEGRPYTEAFF
TGCAGCGTTGAAGGGCGGCCCTACACTGAAGCTTTCTTT
>few|TRBV7-9|NA|TRBJ2-5
CASSSDRIWETQYF
TGTGCCAGCAGCTCTGACAGGATCTGGGAGACCCAGTACTTC